In its sample, the clone carrying this TCR beta chain was seen many times. The target antigen is unknown. This sample is part of a study of T cells in Graves' hyperthyroidism and ophthalmopathy. Study-level information: Initial diagnosis, before any treatment, was when peripheral blood was collected. Study results and caveats: The model anticipated ophthalmopathy a median about 6.5 months pre-onset.

Amplified TCR beta CDR3 regions came from RNA transcripts. The HTBI primer set was used in a first-round RT-PCR of the TCR CDR3. TCRdb reprocessed the multiplex PCR reads via MiXCR and lists one record per CDR3 protein. The profile shows under 400,000 distinct CDR3 sequences, 13% to 15% of them singletons. In germline, CDR1 is MGHRA, CDR2 YSYEKL. V was clipped by 1 base and J by 5 bases; unmatched bases: 0. The CDR3 is 16 residues long. The receptor's source is a woman aged 55-75 years with Graves' ophthalmopathy. Sequenced input: blood. V and J are TRBV4-1 and TRBJ2-2; TRBD2 agrees at 14 bases. The CDR3 protein is CASSQGLAGGTGELFF. DNA for the CDR3: TGCGCCAGCAGCCAAGGACTAGCGGGAGGGACCGGGGAGCTGTTTTTT.